This TCR beta chain was recovered during a study of spatial heterogeneity in lung cancer. This clonotype was observed at least ten times. A single record per CDR3 protein comes from TCRdb applying MiXCR to the 5' RACE reads. This table has approximately 52,000 distinct CDR3 sequences, 6% to 9% appearing once. Trimming at V came to 5 bases and at J to 0 bases, leaving 6 bases not matched to a gene. The germline CDR1 and CDR2 sequences are SEHNR and FQNEAQ (reference sequence). This CDR3 is 16 amino acids long. The time point: sample taken at primary tumor resection. Unsorted whole RNA of tumor, nontumor lung or frozen PBMC was sequenced.

The sequence was obtained from a female donor with early-stage non-small cell lung cancer. This rearrangement joins TRBV7-9 to TRBJ2-1; 8 nucleotides match TRBD1. The material was PBMCs, obtained at surgery. CDR3 sequence: CASSLRTGSSYNEQFF. CDR3 sequence (DNA): TGTGCCAGCAGCCTCCGGACAGGGAGCTCCTACAATGAGCAGTTCTTC.